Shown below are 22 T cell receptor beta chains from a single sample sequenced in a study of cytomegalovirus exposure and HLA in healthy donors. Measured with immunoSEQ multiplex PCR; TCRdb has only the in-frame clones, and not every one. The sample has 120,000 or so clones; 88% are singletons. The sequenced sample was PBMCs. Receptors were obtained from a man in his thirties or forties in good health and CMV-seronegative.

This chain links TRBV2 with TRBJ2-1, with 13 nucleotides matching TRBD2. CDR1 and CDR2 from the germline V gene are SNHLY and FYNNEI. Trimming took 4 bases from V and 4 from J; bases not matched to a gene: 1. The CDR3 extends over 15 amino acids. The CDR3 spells CASSAGLAGYNEQFF. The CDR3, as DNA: TGTGCCAGCAGTGCGGGACTAGCGGGATACAATGAGCAGTTCTTC.

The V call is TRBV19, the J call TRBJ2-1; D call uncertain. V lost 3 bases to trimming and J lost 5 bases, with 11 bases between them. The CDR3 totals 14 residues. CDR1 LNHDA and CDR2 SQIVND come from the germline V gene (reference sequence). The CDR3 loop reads CASSISRINNEQFF. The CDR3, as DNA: TGTGCCAGTAGTATTTCGCGGATCAACAATGAGCAGTTCTTC.

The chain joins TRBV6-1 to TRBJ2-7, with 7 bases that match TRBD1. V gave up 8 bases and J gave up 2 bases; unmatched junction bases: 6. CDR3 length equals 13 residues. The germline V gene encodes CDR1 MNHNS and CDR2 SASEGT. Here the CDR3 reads CASRGQVPYEQYF. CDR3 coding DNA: TGTGCCAGCCGAGGACAGGTACCCTACGAGCAGTACTTC.

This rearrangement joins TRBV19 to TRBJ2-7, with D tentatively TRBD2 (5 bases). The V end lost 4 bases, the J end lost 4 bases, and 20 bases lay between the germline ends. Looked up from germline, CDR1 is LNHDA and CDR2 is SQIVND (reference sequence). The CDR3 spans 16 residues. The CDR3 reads CASSRRSGVQLYEQYF. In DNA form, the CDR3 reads TGTGCCAGTAGTAGAAGAAGCGGAGTTCAACTTTACGAGCAGTACTTC.

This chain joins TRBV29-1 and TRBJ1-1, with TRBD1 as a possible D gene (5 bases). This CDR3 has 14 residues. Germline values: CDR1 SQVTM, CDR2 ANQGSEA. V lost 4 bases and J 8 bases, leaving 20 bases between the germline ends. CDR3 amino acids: CSVVAGASKGEAFF. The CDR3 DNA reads TGCAGCGTTGTCGCTGGGGCTTCAAAGGGGGAAGCTTTCTTT.

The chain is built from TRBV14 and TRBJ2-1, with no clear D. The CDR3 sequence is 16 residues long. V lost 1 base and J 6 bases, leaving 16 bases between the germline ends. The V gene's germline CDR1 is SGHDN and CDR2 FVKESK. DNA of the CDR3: TGTGCCAGCAGCCAAGGCGGCTTCTTGACGTTCAATGAGCAGTTCTTC. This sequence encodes CASSQGGFLTFNEQFF.

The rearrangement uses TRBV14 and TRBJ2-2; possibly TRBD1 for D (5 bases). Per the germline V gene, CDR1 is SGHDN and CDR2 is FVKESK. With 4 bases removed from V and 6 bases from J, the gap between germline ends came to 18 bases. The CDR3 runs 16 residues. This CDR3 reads CASSPLGGAGSGELFF. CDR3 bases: TGTGCCAGCAGCCCTTTAGGTGGGGCAGGGTCCGGGGAGCTGTTTTTT.

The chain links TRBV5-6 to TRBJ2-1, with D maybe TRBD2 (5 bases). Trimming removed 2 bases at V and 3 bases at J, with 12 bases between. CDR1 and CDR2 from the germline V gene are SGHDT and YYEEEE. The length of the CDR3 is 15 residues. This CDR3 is CASSLRGGIYNEQFF. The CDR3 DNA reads TGTGCCAGCAGCTTACGGGGTGGGATCTACAATGAGCAGTTCTTC.

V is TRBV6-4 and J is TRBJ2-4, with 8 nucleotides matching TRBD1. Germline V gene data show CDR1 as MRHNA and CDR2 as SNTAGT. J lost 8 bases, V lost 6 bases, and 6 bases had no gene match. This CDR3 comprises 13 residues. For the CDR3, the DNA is TGTGCCAGCAGCCAGGGGGCGGAGGACATTCAGTACTTC. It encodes CASSQGAEDIQYF.

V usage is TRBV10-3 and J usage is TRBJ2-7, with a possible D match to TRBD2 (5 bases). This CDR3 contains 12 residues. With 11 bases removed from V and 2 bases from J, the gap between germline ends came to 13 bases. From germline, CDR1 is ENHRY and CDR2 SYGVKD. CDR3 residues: CAASSGPYEQYF. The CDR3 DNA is TGTGCCGCCAGCAGCGGACCCTACGAGCAGTACTTC.

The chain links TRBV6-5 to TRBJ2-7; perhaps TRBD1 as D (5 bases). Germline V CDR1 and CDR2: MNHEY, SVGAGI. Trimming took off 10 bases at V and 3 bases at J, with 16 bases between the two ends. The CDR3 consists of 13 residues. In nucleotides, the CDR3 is TGTGCCACCAAACAGGAATCTAGCTACGAGCAGTACTTC. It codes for CATKQESSYEQYF.

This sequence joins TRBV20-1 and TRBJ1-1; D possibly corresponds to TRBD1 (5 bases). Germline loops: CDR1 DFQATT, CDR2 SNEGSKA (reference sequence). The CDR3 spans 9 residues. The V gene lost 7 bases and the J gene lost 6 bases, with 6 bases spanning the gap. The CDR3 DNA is TGCAGTGTAGGGGCTGAAGCTTTCTTT. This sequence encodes CSVGAEAFF.

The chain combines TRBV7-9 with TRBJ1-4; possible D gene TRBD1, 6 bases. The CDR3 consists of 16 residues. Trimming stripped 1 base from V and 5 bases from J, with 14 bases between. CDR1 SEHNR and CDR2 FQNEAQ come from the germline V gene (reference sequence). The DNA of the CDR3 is TGTGCCAGCAGCTTAGGGGACAAGGCCCTCAATGAAAAACTGTTTTTT. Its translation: CASSLGDKALNEKLFF.

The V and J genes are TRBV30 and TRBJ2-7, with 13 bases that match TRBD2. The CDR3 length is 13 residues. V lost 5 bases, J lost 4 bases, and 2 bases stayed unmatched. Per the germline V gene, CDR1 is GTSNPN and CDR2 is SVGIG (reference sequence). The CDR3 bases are TGTGCCTGGGGGACTAGCGGGGTTTACGAGCAGTACTTC. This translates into CAWGTSGVYEQYF.

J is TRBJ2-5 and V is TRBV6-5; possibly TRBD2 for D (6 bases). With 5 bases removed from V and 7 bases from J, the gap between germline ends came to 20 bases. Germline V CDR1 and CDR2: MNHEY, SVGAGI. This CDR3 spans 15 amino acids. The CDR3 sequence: CASSAPGPGGATQYF. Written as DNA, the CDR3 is TGTGCCAGCAGTGCCCCGGGACCTGGCGGGGCGACCCAGTACTTC.

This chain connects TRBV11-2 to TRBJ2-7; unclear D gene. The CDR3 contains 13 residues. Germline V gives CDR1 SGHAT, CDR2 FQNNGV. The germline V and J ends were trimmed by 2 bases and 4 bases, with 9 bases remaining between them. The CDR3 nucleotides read TGTGCCAGCAGCTTATCCGAGAATTACGAGCAGTACTTC. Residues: CASSLSENYEQYF.

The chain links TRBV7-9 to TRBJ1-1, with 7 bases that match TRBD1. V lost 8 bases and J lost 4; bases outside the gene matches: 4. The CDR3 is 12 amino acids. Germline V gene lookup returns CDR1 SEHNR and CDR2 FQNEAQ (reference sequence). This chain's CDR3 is CASDRVSTEAFF. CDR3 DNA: TGTGCCAGCGACAGGGTCAGCACTGAAGCTTTCTTT.

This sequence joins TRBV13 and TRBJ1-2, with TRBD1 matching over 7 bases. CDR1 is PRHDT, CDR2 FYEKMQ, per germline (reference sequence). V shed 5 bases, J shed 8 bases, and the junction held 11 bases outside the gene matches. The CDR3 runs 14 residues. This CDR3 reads CASSRSRTGRGYTF. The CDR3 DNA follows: TGTGCCAGCAGCAGATCCCGGACAGGAAGGGGCTACACCTTC.

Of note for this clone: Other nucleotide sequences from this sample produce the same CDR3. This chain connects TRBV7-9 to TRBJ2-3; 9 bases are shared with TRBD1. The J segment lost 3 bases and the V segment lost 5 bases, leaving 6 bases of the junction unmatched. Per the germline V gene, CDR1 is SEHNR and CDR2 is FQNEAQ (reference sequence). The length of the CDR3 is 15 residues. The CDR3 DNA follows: TGTGCCAGCAGCCCAGACAGGGGGGGGACAGATACGCAGTATTTT. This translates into CASSPDRGGTDTQYF.

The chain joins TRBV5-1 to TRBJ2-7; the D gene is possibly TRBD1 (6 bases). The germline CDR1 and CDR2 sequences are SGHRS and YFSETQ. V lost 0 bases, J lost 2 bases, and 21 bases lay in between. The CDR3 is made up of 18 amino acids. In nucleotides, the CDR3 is TGCGCCAGCAGCTTGGGTCCGCTGGATCGGGACACACCCTACGAGCAGTACTTC. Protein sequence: CASSLGPLDRDTPYEQYF. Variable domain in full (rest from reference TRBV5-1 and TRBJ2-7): KAGVTQTPRYLIKTRGQQVTLSCSPISGHRSVSWYQQTPGQGLQFLFEYFSETQRNKGNFPGRFSGRQFSNSRSEMNVSTLELGDSALYLCASSLGPLDRDTPYEQYFGPGTRLTVT.

The CDR3 here is CASRLTSGNRNEQFF. Here the CDR3 DNA reads TGTGCCAGCAGGTTGACTAGCGGAAATCGAAATGAGCAGTTCTTC. The chain is built from TRBV2 and TRBJ2-1; TRBD2 matches at 9 bases. Germline values: CDR1 SNHLY, CDR2 FYNNEI. Trimming cost V 6 bases and J 7 bases; bases outside gene matches: 10. This CDR3 is built from 15 residues.

The CDR3 nucleotides are TGCGCCAGCAGCTTGGATCCCCAGGGGCTGACTGAAGCTTTCTTT. Protein: CASSLDPQGLTEAFF. The rearrangement uses TRBV5-1 and TRBJ1-1, with D possibly matching TRBD1 (6 bases). Germline CDR1 and CDR2: SGHRS and YFSETQ. The CDR3 loop spans 15 amino acids. Trimming cost V 0 bases and J 5 bases, with 14 bases left between them.